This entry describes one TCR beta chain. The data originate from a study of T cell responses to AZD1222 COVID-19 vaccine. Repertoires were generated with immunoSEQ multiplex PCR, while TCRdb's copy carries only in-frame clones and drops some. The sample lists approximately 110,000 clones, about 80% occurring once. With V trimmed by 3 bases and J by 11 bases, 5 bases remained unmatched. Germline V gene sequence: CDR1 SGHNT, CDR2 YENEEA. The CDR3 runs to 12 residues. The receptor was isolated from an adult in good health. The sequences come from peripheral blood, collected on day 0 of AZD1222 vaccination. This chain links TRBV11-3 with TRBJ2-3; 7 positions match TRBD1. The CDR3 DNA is TGTGCCAGCAGCTTCGACAGGGTAGTGCAGTATTTT. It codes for CASSFDRVVQYF.